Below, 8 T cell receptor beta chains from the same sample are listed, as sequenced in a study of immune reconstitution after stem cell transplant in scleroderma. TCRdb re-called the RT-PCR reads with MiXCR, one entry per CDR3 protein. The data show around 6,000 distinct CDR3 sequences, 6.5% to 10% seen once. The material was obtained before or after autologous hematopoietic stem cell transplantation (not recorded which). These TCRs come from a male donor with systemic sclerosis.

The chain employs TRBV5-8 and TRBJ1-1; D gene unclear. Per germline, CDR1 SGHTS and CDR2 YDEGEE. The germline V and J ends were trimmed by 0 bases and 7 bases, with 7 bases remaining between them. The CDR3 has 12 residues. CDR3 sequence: CASSLGSIEAFF. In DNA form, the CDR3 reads TGTGCCAGCAGCTTGGGGAGTATTGAAGCTTTCTTT.

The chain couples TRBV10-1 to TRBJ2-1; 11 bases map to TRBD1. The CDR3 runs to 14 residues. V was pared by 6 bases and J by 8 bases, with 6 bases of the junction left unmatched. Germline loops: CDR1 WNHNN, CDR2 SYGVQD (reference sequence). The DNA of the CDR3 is TGCGCCAGCAGCGCGGACAGGGGGCTAGATGAGCAGTTCTTC. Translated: CASSADRGLDEQFF.

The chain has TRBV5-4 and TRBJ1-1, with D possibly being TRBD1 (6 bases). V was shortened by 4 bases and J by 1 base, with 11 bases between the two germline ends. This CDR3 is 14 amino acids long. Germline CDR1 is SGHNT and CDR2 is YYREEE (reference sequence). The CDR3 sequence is CASSPLGGNTEAFF. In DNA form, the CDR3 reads TGTGCCAGCAGCCCGTTAGGGGGGAACACTGAAGCTTTCTTT.

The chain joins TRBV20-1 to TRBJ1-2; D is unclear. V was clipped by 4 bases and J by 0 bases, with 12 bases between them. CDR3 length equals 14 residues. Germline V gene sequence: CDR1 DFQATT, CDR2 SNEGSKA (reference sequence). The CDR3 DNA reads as TGCAGTGCTAATCCAAGGACGTCTAACTATGGCTACACCTTC. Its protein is CSANPRTSNYGYTF.

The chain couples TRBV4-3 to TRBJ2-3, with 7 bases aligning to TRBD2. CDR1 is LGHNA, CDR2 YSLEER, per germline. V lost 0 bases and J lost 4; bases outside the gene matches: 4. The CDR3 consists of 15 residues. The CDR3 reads CASSQDRRGADTQYF. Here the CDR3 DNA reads TGCGCCAGCAGCCAAGATAGACGGGGGGCAGATACGCAGTATTTT.

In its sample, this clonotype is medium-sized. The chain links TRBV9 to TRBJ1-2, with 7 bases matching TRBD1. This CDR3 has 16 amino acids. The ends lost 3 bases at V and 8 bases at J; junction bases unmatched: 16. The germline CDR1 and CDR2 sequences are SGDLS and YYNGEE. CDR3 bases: TGTGCCAGCAGCGGGCGAGAGGACAGGATAAAGCACGGCTACACCTTC. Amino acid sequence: CASSGREDRIKHGYTF. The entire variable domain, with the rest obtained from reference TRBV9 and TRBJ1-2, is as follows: DSGVTQTPKHLITATGQRVTLRCSPRSGDLSVYWYQQSLDQGLQFLIQYYNGEERAKGNILERFSAQQFPDLHSELNLSSLELGDSALYFCASSGREDRIKHGYTFGSGTRLTVV.

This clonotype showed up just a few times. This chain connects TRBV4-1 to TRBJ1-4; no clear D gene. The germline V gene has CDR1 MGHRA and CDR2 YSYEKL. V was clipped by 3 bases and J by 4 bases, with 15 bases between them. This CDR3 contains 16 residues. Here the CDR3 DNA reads TGCGCCAGCAGCCATCCTACCGTTGGAAGTAATGAAAAACTGTTTTTT. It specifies CASSHPTVGSNEKLFF.

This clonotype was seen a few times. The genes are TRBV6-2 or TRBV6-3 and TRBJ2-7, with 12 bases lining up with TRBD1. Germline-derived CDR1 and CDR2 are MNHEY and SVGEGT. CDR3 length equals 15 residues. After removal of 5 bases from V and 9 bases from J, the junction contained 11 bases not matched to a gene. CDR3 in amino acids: CASSPTGTGGGRQYF. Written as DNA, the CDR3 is TGTGCCAGCAGTCCTACCGGGACAGGGGGCGGAAGGCAGTACTTC.